This TCR beta chain was profiled in a study of blood T cell repertoires in COVID-19. Study background: T cells, B-cell-depleted T cells, or PBMCs provided the cDNA or gDNA that served as material.

Authors' analysis steps: Nucleated cell counts were estimated from reference gene primer amplification. Profiling relied on immunoSEQ multiplex PCR, and the TCRdb table lists in-frame clones only, not all of them. From that table come the V and J calls and clone size; the DNA was used to work out D and trimming. The sample consists of around 220,000 clones, almost 90% of them appearing once. Those enrolled, adults aged about 18 to 89 years, came from roughly 22 US areas. Researchers sorted participants into cohorts using their self-reported clinical history. This clone was recorded only once. The CDR3 is made up of 15 amino acids. Germline V gives CDR1 SEHNR, CDR2 FQNEAQ (reference sequence). V was cut by 1 base and J by 7 bases, with 16 bases left in between.

The sample comprised PBMCs or T cells enriched from blood (not recorded which). This sequence was found in a woman aged 45-65 years with acute COVID-19. This chain uses TRBV7-9 with TRBJ1-1; tentatively, D is TRBD1 (6 bases). The CDR3 spells CASSLGVGTSGEAFF. The CDR3 DNA is TGTGCCAGCAGCTTAGGAGTGGGGACATCGGGTGAAGCTTTCTTT.